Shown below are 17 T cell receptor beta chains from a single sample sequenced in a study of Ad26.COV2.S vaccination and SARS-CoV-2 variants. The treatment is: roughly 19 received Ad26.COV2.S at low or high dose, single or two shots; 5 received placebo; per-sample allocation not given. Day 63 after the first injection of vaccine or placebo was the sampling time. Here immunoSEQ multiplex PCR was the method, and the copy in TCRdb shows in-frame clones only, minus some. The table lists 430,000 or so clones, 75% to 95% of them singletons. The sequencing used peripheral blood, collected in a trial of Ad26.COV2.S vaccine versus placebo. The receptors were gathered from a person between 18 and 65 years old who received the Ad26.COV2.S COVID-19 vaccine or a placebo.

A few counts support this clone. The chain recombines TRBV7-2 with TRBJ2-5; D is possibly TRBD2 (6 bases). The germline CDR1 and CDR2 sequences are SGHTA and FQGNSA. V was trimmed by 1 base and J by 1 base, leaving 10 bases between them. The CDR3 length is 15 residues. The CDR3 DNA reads TGTGCCAGCAGCTTAGGGCACGGGGGCCAAGAGACCCAGTACTTC. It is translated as CASSLGHGGQETQYF.

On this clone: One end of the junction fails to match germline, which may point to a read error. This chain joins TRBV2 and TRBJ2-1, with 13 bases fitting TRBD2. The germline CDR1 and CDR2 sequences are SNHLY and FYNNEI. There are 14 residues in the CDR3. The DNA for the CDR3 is TGTGCCAGCAGTGAAGTACGGACTAGCGGGAGAACCCTCTTC. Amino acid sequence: CASSEVRTSGRTLF.

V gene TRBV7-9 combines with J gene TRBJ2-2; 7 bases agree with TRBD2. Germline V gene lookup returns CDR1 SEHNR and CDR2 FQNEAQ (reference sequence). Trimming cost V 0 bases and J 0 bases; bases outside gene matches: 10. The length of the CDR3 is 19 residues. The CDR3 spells CASSLALAAIIPNTGELFF. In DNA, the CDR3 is TGTGCCAGCAGCTTAGCGCTAGCGGCAATAATACCGAACACCGGGGAGCTGTTTTTT.

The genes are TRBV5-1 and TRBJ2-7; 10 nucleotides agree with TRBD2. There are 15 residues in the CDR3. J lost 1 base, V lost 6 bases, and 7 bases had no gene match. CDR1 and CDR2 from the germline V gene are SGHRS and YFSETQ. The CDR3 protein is CASTSGTSASYEQYF. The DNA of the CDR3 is TGCGCCAGCACTTCCGGGACTAGCGCTTCCTACGAGCAGTACTTC.

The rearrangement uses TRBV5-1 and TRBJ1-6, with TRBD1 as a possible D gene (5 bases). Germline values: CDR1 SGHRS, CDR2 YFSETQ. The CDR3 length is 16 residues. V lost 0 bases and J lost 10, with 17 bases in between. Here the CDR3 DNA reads TGCGCCAGCAGCTTGGCCGCGAGGAGGGGAGCGTCACCCCTCCACTTT. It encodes CASSLAARRGASPLHF. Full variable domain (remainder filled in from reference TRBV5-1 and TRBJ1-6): KAGVTQTPRYLIKTRGQQVTLSCSPISGHRSVSWYQQTPGQGLQFLFEYFSETQRNKGNFPGRFSGRQFSNSRSEMNVSTLELGDSALYLCASSLAARRGASPLHFGNGTRLTVT.

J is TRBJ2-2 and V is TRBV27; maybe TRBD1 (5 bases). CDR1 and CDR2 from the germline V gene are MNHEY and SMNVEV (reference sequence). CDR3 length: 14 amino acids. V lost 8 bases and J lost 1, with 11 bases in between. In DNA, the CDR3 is TGTGCCAGCTCTAGGGGTTTGAACACCGGGGAGCTGTTTTTT. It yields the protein CASSRGLNTGELFF.

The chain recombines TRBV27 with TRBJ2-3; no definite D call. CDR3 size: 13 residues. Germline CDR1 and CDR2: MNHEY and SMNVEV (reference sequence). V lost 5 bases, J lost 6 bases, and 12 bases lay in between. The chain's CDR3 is CASSARLLDTQYF. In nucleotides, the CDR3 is TGTGCCAGCAGTGCCCGACTCCTGGATACGCAGTATTTT.

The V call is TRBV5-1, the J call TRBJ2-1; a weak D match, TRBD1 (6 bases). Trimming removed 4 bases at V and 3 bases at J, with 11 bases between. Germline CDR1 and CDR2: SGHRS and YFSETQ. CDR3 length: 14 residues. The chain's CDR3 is CASSGQGFYNEQFF. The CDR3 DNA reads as TGCGCCAGCAGCGGTCAGGGGTTCTACAATGAGCAGTTCTTC.

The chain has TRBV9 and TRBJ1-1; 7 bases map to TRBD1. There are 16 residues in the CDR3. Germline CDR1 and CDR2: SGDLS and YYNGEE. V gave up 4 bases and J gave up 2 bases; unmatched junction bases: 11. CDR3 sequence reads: CASSPHRGPDNTEAFF. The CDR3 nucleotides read TGTGCCAGCAGCCCACACAGGGGTCCGGACAACACTGAAGCTTTCTTT. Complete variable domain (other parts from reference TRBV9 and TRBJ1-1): DSGVTQTPKHLITATGQRVTLRCSPRSGDLSVYWYQQSLDQGLQFLIQYYNGEERAKGNILERFSAQQFPDLHSELNLSSLELGDSALYFCASSPHRGPDNTEAFFGQGTRLTVV.

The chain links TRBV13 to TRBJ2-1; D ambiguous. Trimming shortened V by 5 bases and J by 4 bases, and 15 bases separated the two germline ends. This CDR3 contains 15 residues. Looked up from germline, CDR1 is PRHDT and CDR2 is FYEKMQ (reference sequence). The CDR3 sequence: CASSPNMDRYNEQFF. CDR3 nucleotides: TGTGCCAGCAGCCCCAATATGGACCGTTACAATGAGCAGTTCTTC.

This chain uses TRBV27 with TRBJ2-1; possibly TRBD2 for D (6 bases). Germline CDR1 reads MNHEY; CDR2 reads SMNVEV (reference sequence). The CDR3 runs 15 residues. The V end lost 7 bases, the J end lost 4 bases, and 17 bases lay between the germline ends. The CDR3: CASTYSTSPYNEQFF. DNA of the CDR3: TGTGCCAGCACGTACAGTACTAGCCCGTACAATGAGCAGTTCTTC.

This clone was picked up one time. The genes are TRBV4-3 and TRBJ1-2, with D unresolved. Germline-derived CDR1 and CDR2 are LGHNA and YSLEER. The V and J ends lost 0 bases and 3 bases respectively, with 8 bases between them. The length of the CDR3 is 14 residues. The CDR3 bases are TGCGCCAGCAGCCAAGATGGGTTGGACTATGGCTACACCTTC. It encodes CASSQDGLDYGYTF.

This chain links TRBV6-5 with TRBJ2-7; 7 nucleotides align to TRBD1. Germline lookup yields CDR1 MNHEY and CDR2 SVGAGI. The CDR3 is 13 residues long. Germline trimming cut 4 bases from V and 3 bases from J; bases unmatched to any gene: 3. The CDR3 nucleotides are TGTGCCAGCAGTTCGGGACAGAGCTACGAGCAGTACTTC. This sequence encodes CASSSGQSYEQYF.

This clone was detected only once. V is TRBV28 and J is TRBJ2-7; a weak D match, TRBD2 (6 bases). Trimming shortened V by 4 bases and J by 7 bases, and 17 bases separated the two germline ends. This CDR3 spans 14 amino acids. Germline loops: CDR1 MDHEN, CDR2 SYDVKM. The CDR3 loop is CASSSPGGLREQYF. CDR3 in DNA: TGTGCCAGCAGTTCACCAGGTGGACTAAGAGAGCAGTACTTC.

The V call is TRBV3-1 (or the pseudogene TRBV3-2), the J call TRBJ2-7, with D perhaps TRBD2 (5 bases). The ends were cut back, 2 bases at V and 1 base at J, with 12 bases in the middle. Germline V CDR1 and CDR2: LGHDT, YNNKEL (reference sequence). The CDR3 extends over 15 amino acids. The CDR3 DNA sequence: TGTGCCAGCAGCCAAATTTCCGGCGGGTCCTACGAGCAGTACTTC. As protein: CASSQISGGSYEQYF.

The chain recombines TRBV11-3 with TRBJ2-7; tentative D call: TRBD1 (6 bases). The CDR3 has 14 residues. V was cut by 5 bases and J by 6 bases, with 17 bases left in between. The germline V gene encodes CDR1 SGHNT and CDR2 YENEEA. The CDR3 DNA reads TGTGCCAGCAGCCCTGGGGGCTTGGGAACCGAGCAGTACTTC. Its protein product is CASSPGGLGTEQYF.

The CDR3 is CASSAFETQYF. In DNA form, the CDR3 reads TGTGCCAGCAGCGCCTTTGAGACCCAGTACTTC. V usage is TRBV7-9 and J usage is TRBJ2-5; no definite D call. The V end was cut by 5 bases, the J end by 5 bases, with 6 bases between. In germline, CDR1 is SEHNR, CDR2 FQNEAQ (reference sequence). The CDR3 length is 11 residues.